This T cell receptor (beta chain) was found in a study of blood T cells in healthy people across ages. Overall study results and limits: A roughly linear age-dependent decrease characterized TCR beta diversity per million T cells. Estimates of diversity drawn from one million T cells were considered underestimates. The donors' CMV status was not determined, possibly confounding changes in expanded clonotypes.

A remark on this clonotype: Its antigen is not identified.

A J-beta primer mix and a sample-barcoded 5' primer were used in a second PCR of about 7 to 12 cycles. TCRdb redid the calling of the 5' RACE reads with MiXCR, one entry per CDR3 protein. This table holds 1.2 million to 1.5 million distinct CDR3 sequences, 42% found once. V was clipped by 4 bases and J by 12 bases, with 19 bases between them. This CDR3 region has 13 residues. Germline-derived CDR1 and CDR2 are SQVTM and ANQGSEA. The chain links TRBV29-1 to TRBJ2-1; D unresolved. This TCR was sampled from a woman between 18 and 30 years old in good health. The source material was blood. The CDR3 protein is CSVARELGPGQFF. The CDR3 bases are TGCAGCGTTGCCAGAGAGTTGGGCCCGGGGCAGTTCTTC.